These 2 T cell receptor beta chains were sequenced from one sample in a study of CD8 T cells in Susac syndrome. An input of 0.5 to 1 ug of RNA was subjected to reverse transcription using random hexamers. One entry per CDR3 protein results from TCRdb running MiXCR on the immunoSEQ multiplex PCR reads. The sample carries a few hundred thousand distinct CDR3 sequences, 89% recorded once. Sequenced material: CD8+ T cells from PBMCs. The receptor set was obtained from a human donor with multiple sclerosis.

The chain links TRBV20-1 to TRBJ2-3, with D unresolved. Trimming took off 7 bases at V and 0 bases at J, with 14 bases between the two ends. CDR3 length equals 14 residues. CDR1 and CDR2 (germline): DFQATT, SNEGSKA (reference sequence). The CDR3 reads CSGIRPTSTDTQYF. In DNA, the CDR3 is TGCAGTGGCATTAGACCTACTAGCACAGATACGCAGTATTTT.

The V call is TRBV13, the J call TRBJ1-1, with D possibly matching TRBD1 (6 bases). The germline V gene has CDR1 PRHDT and CDR2 FYEKMQ (reference sequence). There are 14 residues in the CDR3. Trimming took off 8 bases at V and 1 base at J, with 14 bases between the two ends. CDR3 sequence reads: CASLRQEENTEAFF. As DNA, the CDR3 is TGTGCCAGCCTAAGACAGGAAGAGAACACTGAAGCTTTCTTT.